Sequencing of this T cell receptor beta chain was carried out in a study of blood T cells in healthy people across ages. Through a sample-barcoded 5' primer and a J-beta primer mix, a second PCR was run for 7 to 11 cycles. Each cDNA molecule carried a tag from a template-switch adaptor that contained 12 random nucleotides. Sequencing yielded, for each sample, at least 2.5 million paired-end reads carrying CDR3. Each CDR3 protein is one row after TCRdb ran MiXCR on the 5' RACE reads. The sample consists of approximately 1,000,000 distinct CDR3 sequences, 30% to 40% of them appearing once. V was pared by 7 bases and J by 0 bases, with 9 bases between. Per germline, CDR1 LGHNA and CDR2 YSLEER. The CDR3 contains 13 residues. Study-wide points: Diversity was higher, and naive CD4+ cells more numerous, in long-lived donors than in aged donors. Diversity of TCR beta correlated strongly with naive T cell percentage.

Of note for this clonotype: Its antigen is not identified.

This clonotype was sampled from a man between 18 and 29 years old in good health. J is TRBJ1-1 and V is TRBV4-3; D not certain. Sequencing was carried out using blood. The CDR3 is CASIQAMNTEAFF. Written as DNA, the CDR3 is TGCGCCAGCATCCAGGCCATGAACACTGAAGCTTTCTTT.